These 25 T cell receptor beta chains came from one sample sequenced in a study of blood T cell repertoires in COVID-19. Profiling relied on immunoSEQ multiplex PCR, and the TCRdb table lists in-frame clones only, not all of them. The data contain a few hundred thousand clones, about 83% of them singletons. The material sequenced was peripheral blood. Source of these receptors: a man between 25 and 39 years old who had recovered from COVID-19.

J is TRBJ1-1 and V is TRBV6-1, with D unresolved. The CDR3 has 13 amino acids. In germline, CDR1 is MNHNS, CDR2 SASEGT. V lost 2 bases, J lost 4 bases, and 8 bases lay in between. The CDR3 loop is CASSELSGTEAFF. As DNA, the CDR3 is TGTGCCAGCAGTGAACTGTCGGGCACTGAAGCTTTCTTT.

The chain recombines TRBV5-6 with TRBJ2-5; D not resolved. This CDR3 region has 14 residues. CDR1 and CDR2 (germline): SGHDT, YYEEEE. V was trimmed by 1 base and J by 5 bases, leaving 12 bases between them. CDR3 DNA sequence: TGTGCCAGCAGCTTGCCCCTGGGCAGTGAGACCCAGTACTTC. Amino acid sequence: CASSLPLGSETQYF. The variable domain in full, with the rest retrieved from reference TRBV5-6 and TRBJ2-5, is DAGVTQSPTHLIKTRGQQVTLRCSPKSGHDTVSWYQQALGQGPQFIFQYYEEEERQRGNFPDRFSGHQFPNYSSELNVNALLLGDSALYLCASSLPLGSETQYFGPGTRLLVL.

This clone was observed a handful of times. The CDR3 nucleotides are TGTGCCAGCAGACCTCGCGGGGGGGACTATAATTCACCCCTCCACTTT. This encodes CASRPRGGDYNSPLHF. The V gene is TRBV27, the J gene TRBJ1-6; D perhaps matches TRBD1 (5 bases). Trimming cost V 6 bases and J 3 bases, with 15 bases left between them. The CDR3 extends over 16 amino acids. Germline V gene data show CDR1 as MNHEY and CDR2 as SMNVEV (reference sequence).

J is TRBJ2-2 and V is TRBV2, with unresolved D. The germline gives CDR1 SNHLY, CDR2 FYNNEI. Trimming left V 4 bases short and J 0 bases short, with 9 bases between. The CDR3 has 15 amino acids. Written as DNA, the CDR3 is TGTGCCAGCAGTGGCGGTCTCGCGAACACCGGGGAGCTGTTTTTT. This gives the protein CASSGGLANTGELFF.

The J gene is TRBJ1-1, the V gene TRBV27; 9 positions match TRBD1. This CDR3 comprises 14 residues. The germline V gene encodes CDR1 MNHEY and CDR2 SMNVEV (reference sequence). J was trimmed by 6 bases and V by 5 bases; bases with no gene match: 7. DNA of the CDR3: TGTGCCAGCAGTGGAAGACAGGGGGTCTCTGAAGCTTTCTTT. This encodes CASSGRQGVSEAFF.

This clone was seen a few times. The rearrangement links TRBV15 to TRBJ1-5, with TRBD1 matching 8 bases. The V gene's germline CDR1 is LNHNV and CDR2 YYDKDF (reference sequence). The CDR3 covers 14 residues. V gave up 3 bases and J gave up 5 bases; unmatched junction bases: 3. The chain's CDR3 is CATSSQGAYQPQHF. In DNA, the CDR3 is TGTGCCACCAGCAGCCAGGGGGCCTATCAGCCCCAGCATTTT.

The V call is TRBV2, the J call TRBJ2-7; the match to TRBD2 covers 7 bases. In germline, CDR1 is SNHLY, CDR2 FYNNEI. The CDR3 contains 15 residues. Trimming removed 6 bases from V and 2 bases from J; junction bases left unmatched: 10. The CDR3: CASSQEASGAYEQYF. The CDR3 coding sequence is TGTGCCAGCAGCCAGGAGGCTAGCGGTGCCTACGAGCAGTACTTC.

The chain joins TRBV5-4 to TRBJ1-1, with 8 bases aligning to TRBD1. After removal of 4 bases from V and 2 bases from J, the junction contained 4 bases not matched to a gene. This CDR3 has 14 residues. Per the germline V gene, CDR1 is SGHNT and CDR2 is YYREEE (reference sequence). CDR3 region: CASSKDRDNTEAFF. CDR3 nucleotide sequence: TGTGCCAGCAGCAAGGACAGGGATAACACTGAAGCTTTCTTT.

The chain has TRBV12-3 or TRBV12-4 and TRBJ2-5; 7 bases are a match to TRBD2. The junction had 9 bases not matched to a gene; V was cut back by 9 bases and J by 5 bases. The length of the CDR3 is 13 residues. The CDR3 coding sequence is TGTGCCAGTGAGCTAGCGGAGGGGGAGACCCAGTACTTC. Its translation: CASELAEGETQYF.

This rearrangement joins TRBV6-5 to TRBJ2-3, with 7 bases matching TRBD2. The germline V gene has CDR1 MNHEY and CDR2 SVGAGI. This CDR3 is 13 amino acids long. J was trimmed by 2 bases and V by 8 bases; bases with no gene match: 4. CDR3 coding DNA: TGTGCCAGCCGCGGGACTATCACAGATACGCAGTATTTT. Protein product: CASRGTITDTQYF.

V and J are TRBV5-4 and TRBJ1-5; D is unresolved. Germline CDR1 SGHNT, CDR2 YYREEE (reference sequence). V was pared by 2 bases and J by 5 bases, with 8 bases between. This CDR3 has 13 residues. The CDR3 here is CASSFRPDQPQHF. CDR3 DNA: TGTGCCAGCAGCTTTCGTCCGGATCAGCCCCAGCATTTT.

The rearrangement links TRBV7-9 to TRBJ1-2; the match to TRBD1 covers 7 bases. With V trimmed by 0 bases and J by 7 bases, 11 bases remained unmatched. The CDR3 totals 16 residues. Germline V gene data show CDR1 as SEHNR and CDR2 as FQNEAQ (reference sequence). The CDR3 bases are TGTGCCAGCAGCTTAGCCTTATGGCAGGGGGATGGTGGCTACACCTTC. It translates to CASSLALWQGDGGYTF.

The J gene is TRBJ2-2, the V gene TRBV9; TRBD1 is a possible D gene (5 bases). The CDR3 spans 16 residues. CDR1 is SGDLS and CDR2 is YYNGEE in the germline V gene. Trimming pared 0 bases from V and 2 bases from J, leaving 11 bases between. This CDR3 is CASSVGVGHNTGELFF. The CDR3 DNA sequence: TGTGCCAGCAGCGTAGGAGTTGGACACAACACCGGGGAGCTGTTTTTT.

This clone has only one observation. The chain recombines TRBV6-5 with TRBJ1-5; D is ambiguous. CDR3 length equals 13 residues. Germline CDR1 MNHEY, CDR2 SVGAGI. Trimming took off 8 bases at V and 2 bases at J, with 10 bases between the two ends. CDR3 nucleotide sequence: TGTGCCAGCGCTTGGCAAGGCAATCAGCCCCAGCATTTT. This codes for CASAWQGNQPQHF.

The V call is TRBV5-5, the J call TRBJ2-7; no definite D call. Trimming left V 5 bases short and J 1 base short, with 16 bases between. The CDR3 runs to 15 residues. Per the germline V gene, CDR1 is SGHKS and CDR2 is YYEKEE (reference sequence). Here the CDR3 DNA reads TGTGCCAGCAGTACTGGATGGAGCTCATCCTACGAGCAGTACTTC. Translation gives CASSTGWSSSYEQYF. The whole variable domain, remainder taken from reference TRBV5-5 and TRBJ2-7, is DAGVTQSPTHLIKTRGQQVTLRCSPISGHKSVSWYQQVLGQGPQFIFQYYEKEERGRGNFPDRFSARQFPNYSSELNVNALLLGDSALYLCASSTGWSSSYEQYFGPGTRLTVT.

V is TRBV27 and J is TRBJ2-1; TRBD2 might be the D (6 bases). CDR1 and CDR2 (germline): MNHEY, SMNVEV (reference sequence). V lost 2 bases to trimming and J lost 0 bases, with 8 bases between them. The CDR3 consists of 15 residues. This CDR3 is CASSLLASSYNEQFF. The CDR3 DNA reads as TGTGCCAGCAGTTTACTAGCGAGCTCCTACAATGAGCAGTTCTTC.

The V call is TRBV28, the J call TRBJ2-5; D ambiguous. The ends were cut back, 6 bases at V and 4 bases at J, with 3 bases in the middle. Germline assignment: CDR1 MDHEN and CDR2 SYDVKM. CDR3 length: 10 residues. CDR3 in amino acids: CASSLETQYF. The CDR3 bases are TGTGCCAGCAGCCTAGAGACCCAGTACTTC. The whole variable domain, filled in from reference TRBV28 and TRBJ2-5, reads DVKVTQSSRYLVKRTGEKVFLECVQDMDHENMFWYRQDPGLGLRLIYFSYDVKMKEKGDIPEGYSVSREKKERFSLILESASTNQTSMYLCASSLETQYFGPGTRLLVL.

This chain connects TRBV5-5 to TRBJ2-1; TRBD2 is a possible D gene (5 bases). V was clipped by 4 bases and J by 0 bases, with 8 bases between them. CDR1 and CDR2 (germline): SGHKS, YYEKEE (reference sequence). CDR3 length: 14 amino acids. CDR3 loop: CASSGEISYNEQFF. In DNA form, the CDR3 reads TGTGCCAGCAGCGGGGAGATCTCCTACAATGAGCAGTTCTTC.

The rearrangement joins TRBV18 to TRBJ2-5, with TRBD1 matching 9 bases. There are 15 residues in the CDR3. The junction had 3 bases not matched to a gene; V was cut back by 2 bases and J by 2 bases. CDR1 KGHSH and CDR2 LQKENI come from the germline V gene. The CDR3, as DNA: TGTGCCAGCTCACCAGGGGACAGGGTACAAGAGACCCAGTACTTC. Translation gives CASSPGDRVQETQYF.

The chain's CDR3 is CASSQGGEAGEQFF. DNA for the CDR3: TGTGCCAGCAGCCAGGGAGGGGAGGCGGGTGAGCAGTTCTTC. The chain carries TRBV4-2 and TRBJ2-1; 7 nucleotides align to TRBD2. Losses at the gene ends were 3 bases for V and 9 bases for J; bases not matched to a gene: 8. From germline, CDR1 is LGHNA and CDR2 YNFKEQ. The CDR3 covers 14 residues.

The genes are TRBV27 and TRBJ2-6, with D possibly matching TRBD1 (6 bases). Germline V gene sequence: CDR1 MNHEY, CDR2 SMNVEV (reference sequence). V lost 4 bases to trimming and J lost 2 bases, with 24 bases between them. The CDR3 has 20 amino acids. CDR3 coding DNA: TGTGCCAGCAGTTCAGAACCGGGCTCTGGGGGACATGCTGGGGCCAACGTCCTGACTTTC. This sequence encodes CASSSEPGSGGHAGANVLTF.

The gene calls are TRBV28 and TRBJ2-5; D unresolved. The germline V gene has CDR1 MDHEN and CDR2 SYDVKM. V was clipped by 8 bases and J by 5 bases, with 12 bases between them. This CDR3 spans 12 amino acids. CDR3 residues: CASHGPGETQYF. The CDR3 nucleotides read TGTGCCAGCCACGGCCCCGGGGAGACCCAGTACTTC.

The chain has TRBV3-1 (or the pseudogene TRBV3-2) and TRBJ2-7, with 10 bases that match TRBD2. V gave up 1 base and J gave up 1 base; unmatched junction bases: 4. CDR1 is LGHDT and CDR2 is YNNKEL in the germline V gene (reference sequence). The CDR3 spans 16 residues. CDR3 DNA: TGTGCCAGCAGCCAAGGGGCAGCGGGGGGGTCCTACGAGCAGTACTTC. Protein: CASSQGAAGGSYEQYF.

This rearrangement joins TRBV18 to TRBJ2-2; 9 bases match TRBD1. J was trimmed by 3 bases and V by 0 bases; bases with no gene match: 2. The CDR3 runs to 16 residues. Germline lookup yields CDR1 KGHSH and CDR2 LQKENI. CDR3 bases: TGTGCCAGCTCACCACCGGGACAGGGCGACACCGGGGAGCTGTTTTTT. Encoded protein: CASSPPGQGDTGELFF.

CDR3 amino acids: CASSRGGVLGEETQYF. CDR3 nucleotides: TGCGCCAGCAGCCGAGGAGGGGTGTTGGGGGAAGAGACCCAGTACTTC. V is TRBV4-1 and J is TRBJ2-5, with a weak D call TRBD2 (6 bases). Germline values: CDR1 MGHRA, CDR2 YSYEKL. The CDR3 covers 16 residues. The V gene lost 4 bases and the J gene lost 3 bases, with 18 bases spanning the gap.